This T cell receptor beta chain comes out of a study of blood T cell repertoires in COVID-19. The overall study: Specimens from acute and convalescent COVID-19 originated in the United States, Italy and Spain. Sources were T cells, B-cell-depleted T cells, or PBMCs; the material itself was cDNA or gDNA.

Germline lookup yields CDR1 SGHNT and CDR2 YENEEA. With 4 bases removed from V and 1 base from J, the gap between germline ends came to 10 bases. This CDR3 contains 14 residues. In the authors' methods: Amplification from reference gene primers served as the basis for estimated nucleated cell counts. Clones were sequenced by immunoSEQ multiplex PCR, and TCRdb holds only the in-frame ones, with some missing. V and J calls plus clone size are reproduced from that table; the DNA served to infer D and trimming. This sample has fewer than 300,000 clones, with approximately 81% found just once. This chain links TRBV11-3 with TRBJ1-1, with D maybe TRBD1 (5 bases). The sample consisted of peripheral blood. This clonotype was obtained from a young woman with acute or convalescent COVID-19. The CDR3 reads CASSWGGPNTEAFF. Here the CDR3 DNA reads TGTGCCAGCAGCTGGGGCGGCCCGAACACTGAAGCTTTCTTT. Full variable domain (missing parts from reference TRBV11-3 and TRBJ1-1): EAGVVQSPRYKIIEKKQPVAFWCNPISGHNTLYWYLQNLGQGPELLIRYENEEAVDDSQLPKDRFSAERLKGVDSTLKIQPAELGDSAVYLCASSWGGPNTEAFFGQGTRLTVV.